This paragraph covers one T cell receptor beta chain sequence. The sample originates from a study of T-cell memory formation after mild COVID-19. TCRdb independently ran MiXCR on the 5' RACE reads; one entry per CDR3 protein. This repertoire shows about 610,000 distinct CDR3 sequences, around 16% found once; its top ten account for roughly 8.2%. The CDR3 is made up of 11 amino acids. Trimming left V 10 bases short and J 6 bases short, with 13 bases between. CDR1 is MNHEY and CDR2 is SVGAGI in the germline V gene. The specimen sequenced was PBMCs or a T cell subset sorted from them (not recorded which). The receptor's source is an adult woman who had mild COVID-19 (a few samples of this study predate the infection). Cell type and time point are not known. V and J are TRBV6-5 and TRBJ2-7, with D tentatively TRBD2 (7 bases). The CDR3 nucleotides are TGTGCCACACAGGGCGGGGGCGAGCAGTACTTC. Protein sequence: CATQGGGEQYF.